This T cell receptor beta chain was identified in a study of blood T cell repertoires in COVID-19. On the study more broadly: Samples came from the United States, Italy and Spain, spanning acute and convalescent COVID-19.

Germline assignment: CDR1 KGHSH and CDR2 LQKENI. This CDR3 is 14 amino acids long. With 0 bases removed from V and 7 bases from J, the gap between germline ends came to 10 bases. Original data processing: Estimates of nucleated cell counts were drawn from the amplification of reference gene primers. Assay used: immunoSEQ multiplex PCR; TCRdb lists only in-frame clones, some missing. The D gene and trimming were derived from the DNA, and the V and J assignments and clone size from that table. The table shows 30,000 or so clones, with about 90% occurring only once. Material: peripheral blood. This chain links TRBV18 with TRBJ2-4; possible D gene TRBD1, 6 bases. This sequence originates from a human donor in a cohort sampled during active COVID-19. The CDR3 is CASSPPGQSNIQYF. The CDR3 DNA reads TGTGCCAGCTCACCACCCGGACAGTCGAACATTCAGTACTTC. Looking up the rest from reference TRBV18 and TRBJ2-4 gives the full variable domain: NAGVMQNPRHLVRRRGQEARLRCSPMKGHSHVYWYRQLPEEGLKFMVYLQKENIIDESGMPKERFSAEFPKEGPSILRIQQVVRGDSAAYFCASSPPGQSNIQYFGAGTRLSVL.